Following are 2 T cell receptor beta chains from one sample sequenced in a study of CD4+ T cells in melanoma. Data came from immunoSEQ multiplex PCR; TCRdb stores just in-frame clones and leaves some out. The sample lists more than 8,500 clones, over 55% occurring once. The sample comprised cells from a culture (not recorded whether cultured in vitro). The receptor source for this set is a human donor with melanoma.

CDR3: CASSLGQGYNEQFF. CDR3 nucleotides: TGTGCCAGCAGCCTCGGACAGGGGTACAATGAGCAGTTCTTC. The V and J genes are TRBV5-4 and TRBJ2-1; 9 bases align to TRBD1. This CDR3 is 14 amino acids long. V dropped 4 bases and J dropped 4; count of bases not matched to a gene: 3. The germline CDR1 and CDR2 sequences are SGHNT and YYREEE (reference sequence).

This chain joins TRBV5-1 and TRBJ2-3; 12 bases fit TRBD2. Germline-derived CDR1 and CDR2 are SGHRS and YFSETQ. V was pared by 5 bases and J by 2 bases, with 6 bases of the junction left unmatched. The CDR3 extends over 16 amino acids. The CDR3 DNA reads as TGCGCCAGCAGTACTAGCGGGGGGTTCGCCACAGATACGCAGTATTTT. Amino acid sequence: CASSTSGGFATDTQYF.